These T cell receptor beta chains were read from a single sample in a study of blood T cell repertoires in COVID-19. This table comes from immunoSEQ multiplex PCR, and its TCRdb copy is limited to in-frame clones, with some not included. Among some 94,000 clones listed, over 80% were seen once. The sample consisted of peripheral blood. The receptors were gathered from a human donor in a cohort sampled during active COVID-19. The conserved cysteine and the conserved F or W are not part of the CDR3 here. Fields, in order: clone size, V gene, CDR3 protein. Clone size appears in some rows only: once, few, many, or a class for an expanded clone.

once TRBV11-1 ASSAGQGETQY
NA TRBV6-6 ASSPPGQGPSGANVLT
NA TRBV9 ASSPSWDISTDTQY
NA TRBV18 ASSPGQGNEQY
NA TRBV7-7 ASSLWTGGPTGELF
NA TRBV28 ASRSGGISNQPQH
NA TRBV28 ASGLTSPRPDTQY
NA TRBV28 ASRNGQGASHEQY
once TRBV24-1 ATSVTGRAGGEQF
NA TRBV4-1 ASSQDPGQGSNEQY
NA TRBV28 ASGRGPQSTEAF
NA TRBV19 ASSMDRRFGETQY
NA TRBV4-1 ASSQDLTGGPYNEQF
NA TRBV18 ASSPTTESYGYT
few TRBV2 ASSTSGYNEQF
NA TRBV5-1 ASSSDRGRGYGYT
NA TRBV5-1 ASSLVGGKGGETQY
NA TRBV5-4 ASSALAGGPQGHEQY
NA TRBV28 ASSFPAGATWTHTDTQY
NA TRBV5-4 ASSLAGGRGTDTQY
NA TRBV28 ASSLSDSSYGYT
NA TRBV24-1 ATGGGRGRDTQY
NA TRBV6-5 ASLSNSNYNEQF
NA TRBV6-6 ASSQPMGAYEQY
NA TRBV19 ASSKGPLHEQF
NA TRBV5-8 ASSTIGDNEKLF
once TRBV6-5 ASLKGDFYGYT
NA TRBV18 ASSNRGQEREQY
NA TRBV27 ATRPRARGYGYT
NA TRBV24-1 ATSDPQGNYGYT
NA TRBV25-1 ASSERGAGGPQETQY
NA TRBV5-1 ASRVQINYGYT
NA TRBV28 ASSLTRRNTIY
NA TRBV2 ASSRDRGPGQPQH
NA TRBV3-1/TRBV3-2 ASSQIAGGPDEQF
NA TRBV9 ASSVGAGAVYEQY
NA TRBV15 ATSGLGSMNTEAF
NA TRBV7-2 ASSGGTGVRSPLH
NA TRBV27 ASSLVAGGGSRETQY
NA TRBV7-9 ASSPGTGYSNQPQH
NA TRBV5-5 ASSLAPGKGNTIY